This TCR beta chain was obtained from a study of T cell clonality in common variable immunodeficiency. Repertoires were generated with immunoSEQ multiplex PCR, while TCRdb's copy carries only in-frame clones and drops some. The repertoire consists of just under 20,000 clones, none detected only once. Aged 9 to 64 years, CVID subjects averaged approximately 38 years old. CVID subjects were neither ill nor on immunomodulatory or immunosuppressive medication at sampling. V was clipped by 0 bases and J by 7 bases, with 12 bases between them. The germline gives CDR1 ENHRY, CDR2 SYGVKD. CDR3 length: 14 amino acids. This clone was found many times. Its specificity is not known. Read data end 3 residues before the CDR3 end; the end is taken from the germline J gene. General observations from the study: Fewer TCRbeta clones were shared among CVID subjects than controls. The cause of increased CVID clonality remains unclear without subpopulation sequencing. Fewer deletions and N-nucleotide insertions were reportedly seen in common variable immunodeficiency TCR beta sequences.

The chain links TRBV10-3 to TRBJ2-5; unclear D gene. The material sequenced was peripheral blood mononuclear cells. This clonotype was sampled from a human donor with common variable immunodeficiency. CDR3 bases read: TGTGCCATCAGTGAGTCTGACCAGCCAGGGACC. This sequence encodes CAISESDQPGT. The entire CDR3 protein reads CAISESDQPGTQYF.